Shown below are 7 T cell receptor beta chains from a single sample sequenced in a study of shared T cell receptors in the human thymus. Produced via immunoSEQ multiplex PCR; TCRdb's table is partial and in-frame only. The repertoire has around 730,000 clones, 70% to 90% of them found once; the top ten carry around 0.01%. These data were also reused for a study on human thymus T cells.

Sample: thymocytes. Receptor source: a girl less than two years old with a congenital heart defect.

As to this clone: The sample has other DNA sequences that encode this CDR3 too. The chain joins TRBV7-6 to TRBJ1-3; no clear D. Germline-derived CDR1 and CDR2 are SGHVS and FNYEAQ. This CDR3 is 14 amino acids long. Trimming left V 1 base short and J 0 bases short, with 4 bases between. The CDR3 DNA reads TGTGCCAGCAGCTTAGGGAGCTCTGGAAACACCATATATTTT. It encodes CASSLGSSGNTIYF.

The chain links TRBV5-4 to TRBJ1-1, with D possibly TRBD1 on 5 matching bases. This CDR3 has 15 residues. Trimming shortened V by 0 bases and J by 3 bases, and 12 bases separated the two germline ends. CDR1 SGHNT and CDR2 YYREEE come from the germline V gene (reference sequence). The CDR3 DNA follows: TGTGCCAGCAGCTTGGACCAGGGAGGGGACACTGAAGCTTTCTTT. Protein: CASSLDQGGDTEAFF.

This chain joins TRBV5-1 and TRBJ1-2; 8 nucleotides agree with TRBD1. Germline V lookup: CDR1 SGHRS, CDR2 YFSETQ. The V gene end was trimmed by 4 bases and the J gene end by 0 bases; junction bases not matched to a gene: 5. The CDR3 contains 15 residues. The CDR3 sequence: CASSTGTGANYGYTF. As DNA, the CDR3 is TGCGCCAGCAGCACGGGGACAGGCGCTAACTATGGCTACACCTTC.

The CDR3 is CASNLFRGGMKGYTF. In DNA form, the CDR3 reads TGTGCCAGTAATCTTTTTAGGGGCGGGATGAAGGGCTACACCTTC. V usage is TRBV19 and J usage is TRBJ1-2, with D perhaps TRBD1 (5 bases). The germline gives CDR1 LNHDA, CDR2 SQIVND (reference sequence). Trimming cost V 7 bases and J 8 bases, with 23 bases left between them. The CDR3 contains 15 residues.

The V gene is TRBV5-1, the J gene TRBJ1-5; 7 bases agree with TRBD1. V lost 4 bases, J lost 0 bases, and 13 bases stayed unmatched. The germline V gene has CDR1 SGHRS and CDR2 YFSETQ. The CDR3 consists of 18 residues. CDR3 loop: CASSPKRTGRASNQPQHF. The CDR3 DNA follows: TGCGCCAGCAGCCCTAAGCGGACAGGCAGAGCTAGCAATCAGCCCCAGCATTTT.

This clone occurred a few times. CDR3 sequence: CASSQSSHSPLYEQYF. The DNA of the CDR3 is TGTGCCAGCAGCCAATCAAGCCACAGTCCCCTCTACGAGCAGTACTTC. The rearrangement links TRBV16 to TRBJ2-7; D not certain. This CDR3 has 16 amino acids. CDR1 KGHSY and CDR2 FQNENV come from the germline V gene. V shed 0 bases and J shed 3 bases, with 15 bases lying between them.

This chain uses TRBV9 with TRBJ1-3; D might be TRBD1 (6 bases). The CDR3 loop spans 17 amino acids. Deletions cut 0 bases from V and 4 bases from J, with 17 bases between. Per germline, CDR1 SGDLS and CDR2 YYNGEE. In DNA form, the CDR3 reads TGTGCCAGCAGCGTAGAGGCAGGGGCGATGCTGGGAAACACCATATATTTT. Translated, it gives CASSVEAGAMLGNTIYF. Complete variable domain (other parts from reference TRBV9 and TRBJ1-3): DSGVTQTPKHLITATGQRVTLRCSPRSGDLSVYWYQQSLDQGLQFLIQYYNGEERAKGNILERFSAQQFPDLHSELNLSSLELGDSALYFCASSVEAGAMLGNTIYFGEGSWLTVV.